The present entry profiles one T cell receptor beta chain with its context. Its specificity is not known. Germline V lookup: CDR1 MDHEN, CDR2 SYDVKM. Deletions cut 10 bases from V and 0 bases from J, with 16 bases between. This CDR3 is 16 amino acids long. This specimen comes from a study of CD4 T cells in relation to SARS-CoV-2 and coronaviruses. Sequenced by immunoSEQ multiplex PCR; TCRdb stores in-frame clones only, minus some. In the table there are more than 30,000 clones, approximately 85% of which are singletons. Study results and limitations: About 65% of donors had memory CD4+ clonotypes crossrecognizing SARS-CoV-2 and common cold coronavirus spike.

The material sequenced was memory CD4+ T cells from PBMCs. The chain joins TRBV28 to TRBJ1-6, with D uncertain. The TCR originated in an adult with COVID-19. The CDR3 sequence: CATRQFGSSYNSPLHF. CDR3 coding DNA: TGTGCCACCCGTCAGTTTGGGAGCTCCTATAATTCACCCCTCCACTTT.